The rows below give T cell receptor beta chains drawn from one sample of a study of blood T cells in healthy people across ages. TCRdb reprocessed the 5' RACE reads via MiXCR and lists one record per CDR3 protein. The sample shows some 730,000 distinct CDR3 sequences, about 20% of them seen only once. The sample consisted of blood. The receptor set was obtained from a man between 65 and 85 years old in good health. Both conserved end residues are part of each CDR3. The D gene is left open where the match is weak. Clone size, where shown, is once, few, many, or a class for clones that have expanded.

V gene,clone size,J gene,D gene,CDR3 DNA,CDR3 protein
TRBV14,few,TRBJ2-1,.,TGTGCCAGCAGCCAAGTGTCCTTGAATGAGCAGTTCTTC,CASSQVSLNEQFF
TRBV20-1,few,TRBJ1-3,TRBD1,TGCAGTGCTCCCTTGGACAGGCCTGGAAACACCATATATTTT,CSAPLDRPGNTIYF
TRBV11-3,once,TRBJ2-1,.,TGTGCCAGCAGCTTAGGGACATCCTGGGAGCAGTTCTTC,CASSLGTSWEQFF
TRBV5-5,.,TRBJ2-3,TRBD1,TGTGCCAGCAGCTTCTTCACAGGGGGGACAGATACGCAGTATTTT,CASSFFTGGTDTQYF
TRBV3-1,.,TRBJ2-7,TRBD2,TGTGCCAGCAGCCAAGGTTGGAGTAGCGGGGTGTACGAGCAGTACTTC,CASSQGWSSGVYEQYF
TRBV7-8,few,TRBJ2-3,TRBD1,TGTGCCAGCAGCCCCTTGGGACAGTCAGATACGCAGTATTTT,CASSPLGQSDTQYF
TRBV7-2,few,TRBJ2-3,.,TGTGCCAGCAGCTTAGAACTAGCATTAAGCACAGATACGCAGTATTTT,CASSLELALSTDTQYF
TRBV5-1,.,TRBJ1-1,TRBD1,TGCGCCAGCAGCCGCGGGACAGGGGGCCAAACTGAAGCTTTCTTT,CASSRGTGGQTEAFF
TRBV20-1,.,TRBJ2-1,TRBD2,TGCAGTGCTAGATGGCGGGAGGGTTACAATGAGCAGTTCTTC,CSARWREGYNEQFF
TRBV20-1,.,TRBJ1-2,.,TGCAGTGCTAGGGCAGACCCCCAGGCGAGCGGCTACACCTTC,CSARADPQASGYTF
TRBV12-3/TRBV12-4,.,TRBJ2-3,.,TGTGCCAGCAGCGCGACTACCTACGCGCAGTATTTT,CASSATTYAQYF
TRBV7-6,.,TRBJ1-4,.,TGTGCCAGCAGCCTCGCACAGGGCTTAAGTGAAAAACTGTTTTTT,CASSLAQGLSEKLFF
TRBV12-3/TRBV12-4,.,TRBJ2-7,TRBD2,TGTGCCAGCAGTACCCATCGTGCGGGGGTTGGATACGAGCAGTACTTC,CASSTHRAGVGYEQYF
TRBV5-1,many,TRBJ2-1,.,TGCGCCAGCAGCTTGGCCGTAGGCAGGGCCAATGAGCAGTTCTTC,CASSLAVGRANEQFF
TRBV5-1,few,TRBJ2-5,.,TGCGCCAGCAGCCACCGGGACGACGGAAAGACCCAGTACTTC,CASSHRDDGKTQYF
TRBV6-6,.,TRBJ1-1,.,TGTGCCAGCGGAGACCTCCCGGAAGCTTTCTTT,CASGDLPEAFF
TRBV24-1,.,TRBJ2-1,TRBD1,TGTGCCACCAGTGATCCCCACGGACAGGACCGACACAATGAGCAGTTCTTC,CATSDPHGQDRHNEQFF
TRBV18,few,TRBJ2-2,.,TGTGCCAGCTCACCACCGGGGGCGCGTACCGGGGAGCTGTTTTTT,CASSPPGARTGELFF
TRBV4-1,.,TRBJ1-1,.,TGCGCCAGCAGCTGGGGGTCAGGGAGGGTGAACACTGAAGCTTTCTTT,CASSWGSGRVNTEAFF
TRBV29-1,.,TRBJ1-3,.,TGCAGCGTGAAAACGGGACGGTCCTCTGGAAACACCATATATTTT,CSVKTGRSSGNTIYF
TRBV19,.,TRBJ2-7,.,TGTGCCAATCCGGGCCCCCGGGACGAGCAGTACTTC,CANPGPRDEQYF
TRBV6-1,few,TRBJ1-1,.,TGTGCCAGCACGTACTCGGGGAACACTGAAGCTTTCTTT,CASTYSGNTEAFF
TRBV20-1,few,TRBJ2-7,TRBD1,TGCAGTGCTAGAGTAGGGACAGATTTCTACGAGCAGTACTTC,CSARVGTDFYEQYF
TRBV5-6,many,TRBJ2-1,TRBD1,TGTGCCAGCAGCTTTGGGACAGGGGCCTTTAATGAGCAGTTCTTC,CASSFGTGAFNEQFF
TRBV20-1,few,TRBJ1-4,TRBD1,TGCAGTGCTAGAGATCCAGGAGGGGGCGATGAAAAACTGTTTTTT,CSARDPGGGDEKLFF
TRBV12-3/TRBV12-4,few,TRBJ2-1,TRBD2,TGTGCCAGCAGTGTAGCGGGCGGGCACAATGAGCAGTTCTTC,CASSVAGGHNEQFF
TRBV19,.,TRBJ2-1,TRBD1,TGTGCCAGCGGACAGGGAGCAGAGACCCGGTACTTC,CASGQGAETRYF
TRBV29-1,.,TRBJ2-2,.,TGCAGCACTGAAAACACCGGGGAGCTGTTTTTT,CSTENTGELFF
TRBV10-3,few,TRBJ1-2,.,TGTGCCATCAGTGAGTCGACGGAGTGGTGGAACTATGGCTACACCTTC,CAISESTEWWNYGYTF